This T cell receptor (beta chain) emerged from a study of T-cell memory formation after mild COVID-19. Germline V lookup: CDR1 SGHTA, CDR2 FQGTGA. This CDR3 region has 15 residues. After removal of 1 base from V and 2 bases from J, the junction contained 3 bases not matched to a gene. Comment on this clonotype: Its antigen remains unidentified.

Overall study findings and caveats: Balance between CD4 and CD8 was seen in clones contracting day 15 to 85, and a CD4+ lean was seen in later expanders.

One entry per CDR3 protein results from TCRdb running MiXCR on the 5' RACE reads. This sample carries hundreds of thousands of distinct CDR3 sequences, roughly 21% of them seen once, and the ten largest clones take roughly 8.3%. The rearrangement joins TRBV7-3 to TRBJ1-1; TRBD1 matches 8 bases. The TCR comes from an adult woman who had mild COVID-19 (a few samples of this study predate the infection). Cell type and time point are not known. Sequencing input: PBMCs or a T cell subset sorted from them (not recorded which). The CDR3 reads CASSLMQGANTEAFF. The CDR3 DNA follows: TGTGCCAGCAGCTTAATGCAGGGGGCAAACACTGAAGCTTTCTTT.